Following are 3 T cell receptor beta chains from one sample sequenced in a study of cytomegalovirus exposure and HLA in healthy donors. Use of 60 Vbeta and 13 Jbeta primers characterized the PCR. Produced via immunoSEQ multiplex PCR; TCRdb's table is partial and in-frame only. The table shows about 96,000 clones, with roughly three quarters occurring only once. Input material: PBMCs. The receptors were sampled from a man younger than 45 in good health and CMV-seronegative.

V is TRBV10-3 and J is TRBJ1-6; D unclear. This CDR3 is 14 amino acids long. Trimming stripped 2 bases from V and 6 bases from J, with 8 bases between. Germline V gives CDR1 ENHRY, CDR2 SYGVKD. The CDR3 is CAISEGRSNSPLHF. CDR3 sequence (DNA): TGTGCCATCAGTGAGGGCCGTTCTAATTCACCCCTCCACTTT.

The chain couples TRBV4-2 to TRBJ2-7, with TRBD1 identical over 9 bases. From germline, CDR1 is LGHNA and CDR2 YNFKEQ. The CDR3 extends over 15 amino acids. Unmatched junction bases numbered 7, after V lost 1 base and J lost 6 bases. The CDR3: CASSQVQQGAREQYF. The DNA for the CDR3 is TGTGCCAGCAGCCAAGTCCAACAGGGGGCGCGCGAGCAGTACTTC.

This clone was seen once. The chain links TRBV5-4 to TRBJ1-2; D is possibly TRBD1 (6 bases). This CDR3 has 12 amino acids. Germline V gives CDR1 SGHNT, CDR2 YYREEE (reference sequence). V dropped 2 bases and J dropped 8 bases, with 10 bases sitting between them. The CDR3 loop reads CASSLDRRGYTF. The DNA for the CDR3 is TGTGCCAGCAGCTTAGACAGGCGGGGCTACACCTTC. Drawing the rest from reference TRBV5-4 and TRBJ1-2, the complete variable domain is ETGVTQSPTHLIKTRGQQVTLRCSSQSGHNTVSWYQQALGQGPQFIFQYYREEENGRGNFPPRFSGLQFPNYSSELNVNALELDDSALYLCASSLDRRGYTFGSGTRLTVV.